This TCR beta chain stems from a study of OX40 agonist ivuxolimab in advanced cancers. Assay used: immunoSEQ multiplex PCR; TCRdb lists only in-frame clones, some missing. The repertoire holds about 37,000 clones, 92% seen once, with 33% in the top ten. This CDR3 contains 15 residues. Germline V lookup: CDR1 LGHNA, CDR2 YSLEER. V shed 8 bases, J shed 7 bases, and the junction held 13 bases outside the gene matches. The source is an adult with an advanced solid tumor such as melanoma, head and neck, liver or kidney cancer. The sequencing here drew on CD4+ or CD8+ T cells sorted from blood, taken in a trial of the OX40 agonist ivuxolimab. The rearrangement links TRBV4-3 to TRBJ1-4; 7 bases are a match to TRBD1. The chain's CDR3 is CASSPREGAAEKLFF. Here the CDR3 DNA reads TGCGCCAGCTCCCCAAGGGAGGGGGCTGCTGAAAAACTGTTTTTT.